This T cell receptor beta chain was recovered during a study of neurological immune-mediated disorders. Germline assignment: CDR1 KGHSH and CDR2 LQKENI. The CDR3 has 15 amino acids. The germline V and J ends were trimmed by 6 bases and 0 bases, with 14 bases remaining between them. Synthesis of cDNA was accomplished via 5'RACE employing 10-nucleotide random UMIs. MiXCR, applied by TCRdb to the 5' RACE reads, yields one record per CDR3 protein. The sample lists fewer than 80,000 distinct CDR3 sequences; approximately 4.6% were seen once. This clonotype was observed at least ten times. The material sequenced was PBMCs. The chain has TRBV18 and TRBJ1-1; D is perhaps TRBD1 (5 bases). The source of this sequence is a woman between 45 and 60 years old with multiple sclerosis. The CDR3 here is CASSSDSPMNTEAFF. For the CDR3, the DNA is TGTGCCAGCTCCTCAGACAGTCCCATGAACACTGAAGCTTTCTTT.